Below are 18 T cell receptor beta chains sequenced from a single sample in a study of T cell repertoires in cytomegalovirus infection. TCRdb used MiXCR to reprocess the reads, holding one entry per CDR3 protein. This sample has 150,000 to 160,000 distinct CDR3 sequences; less than 25% occur once, and the top ten carry roughly 11%. The material sequenced was PBMCs. The receptors stem from a human donor in good health (CMV status not recorded). Some clones in this sample may be carry-over from other donors' samples.

In its sample, this clonotype was seen a few times. The chain employs TRBV19 and TRBJ2-1; the D gene is possibly TRBD2 (6 bases). CDR3 length: 13 amino acids. V gave up 6 bases and J gave up 4 bases, with 10 bases separating them. Per the germline V gene, CDR1 is LNHDA and CDR2 is SQIVND (reference sequence). Here the CDR3 reads CASSGSTYNEQFF. The DNA for the CDR3 is TGTGCCAGTAGCGGGAGCACTTACAATGAGCAGTTCTTC.

This clonotype was seen more than once but under ten times. The chain joins TRBV28 to TRBJ2-5; 7 bases match TRBD2. Unmatched junction bases numbered 8, after V lost 2 bases and J lost 2 bases. The germline V gene encodes CDR1 MDHEN and CDR2 SYDVKM. The CDR3 spans 16 residues. CDR3 protein: CASSLGRATEQETQYF. The CDR3 bases are TGTGCCAGCAGTTTAGGGAGGGCGACGGAACAAGAGACCCAGTACTTC. The entire variable domain, with the rest obtained from reference TRBV28 and TRBJ2-5, is as follows: DVKVTQSSRYLVKRTGEKVFLECVQDMDHENMFWYRQDPGLGLRLIYFSYDVKMKEKGDIPEGYSVSREKKERFSLILESASTNQTSMYLCASSLGRATEQETQYFGPGTRLLVL.

This chain connects TRBV28 to TRBJ2-7; the D is unclear. V was trimmed by 5 bases and J by 4 bases, leaving 15 bases between them. The germline CDR1 and CDR2 sequences are MDHEN and SYDVKM. The CDR3 has 14 amino acids. CDR3 coding DNA: TGTGCCAGCAGTACACAAACCCCCAGATACGAGCAGTACTTC. This encodes CASSTQTPRYEQYF. The variable domain in full, completed from reference TRBV28 and TRBJ2-7, reads DVKVTQSSRYLVKRTGEKVFLECVQDMDHENMFWYRQDPGLGLRLIYFSYDVKMKEKGDIPEGYSVSREKKERFSLILESASTNQTSMYLCASSTQTPRYEQYFGPGTRLTVT.

V and J are TRBV3-1 and TRBJ1-6, with a possible D match to TRBD1 (5 bases). With 1 base removed from V and 5 bases from J, the gap between germline ends came to 6 bases. CDR1 and CDR2 (germline): LGHDT, YNNKEL (reference sequence). The CDR3 contains 14 residues. CDR3 protein: CASSQGGDNSPLHF. CDR3 bases: TGTGCCAGCAGCCAAGGGGGGGATAATTCACCCCTCCACTTT.

This sequence joins TRBV12-3 or TRBV12-4 and TRBJ1-4; possibly TRBD1 for D (5 bases). Trimming shortened V by 5 bases and J by 8 bases, and 18 bases separated the two germline ends. The CDR3 is made up of 15 amino acids. The chain's CDR3 is CASSRLGREGEKLFF. The CDR3 nucleotides read TGTGCCAGCAGTCGTTTGGGGCGGGAGGGCGAAAAACTGTTTTTT.

This clonotype was counted ten times or more. The chain carries TRBV7-2 and TRBJ2-3; TRBD2 matches 15 bases. Per germline, CDR1 SGHTA and CDR2 FQGNSA. This CDR3 region has 17 residues. V trimming: 5 bases; J trimming: 0 bases; junction bases outside the gene matches: 3. This chain's CDR3 is CASSHGLAGGSTDTQYF. CDR3 bases: TGTGCCAGCAGCCATGGACTAGCGGGGGGGAGCACAGATACGCAGTATTTT.

This clonotype has just a few counts. This chain uses TRBV28 with TRBJ2-1; 7 nucleotides align to TRBD2. The trim removed 7 bases at V and 4 bases at J, leaving 7 bases unmatched. There are 14 residues in the CDR3. CDR1 and CDR2 from the germline V gene are MDHEN and SYDVKM. The CDR3 sequence is CASNPGGPYNEQFF. The DNA for the CDR3 is TGTGCCAGCAACCCGGGGGGTCCTTACAATGAGCAGTTCTTC.

CDR3 in amino acids: CASSPQGYTEAFF. CDR3 DNA sequence: TGTGCCAGCAGCCCCCAGGGGTACACTGAAGCTTTCTTT. V is TRBV27 and J is TRBJ1-1; a possible D gene is TRBD1 (6 bases). Trimming left V 6 bases short and J 3 bases short, with 11 bases between. CDR1 is MNHEY, CDR2 SMNVEV, per germline (reference sequence). The CDR3 extends over 13 amino acids.

The chain joins TRBV20-1 to TRBJ2-1; 9 nucleotides line up with TRBD2. Germline V lookup: CDR1 DFQATT, CDR2 SNEGSKA (reference sequence). This CDR3 is built from 14 residues. V shed 6 bases, J shed 4 bases, and the junction held 7 bases outside the gene matches. CDR3 residues: CSAPEAGGYNEQFF. CDR3 DNA: TGCAGTGCACCGGAGGCGGGAGGGTACAATGAGCAGTTCTTC.

V gene TRBV28 combines with J gene TRBJ2-2; D is undetermined. Germline CDR1 MDHEN, CDR2 SYDVKM. This CDR3 contains 11 residues. V was trimmed by 4 bases and J by 11 bases, leaving 8 bases between them. In DNA, the CDR3 is TGTGCCAGCAGTTACGGTCAAGAGCTGTTTTTT. Residues: CASSYGQELFF.

This clonotype was seen only a few times. The chain carries TRBV5-1 and TRBJ2-7; D unresolved. V was trimmed by 4 bases and J by 4 bases, leaving 21 bases between them. The CDR3 extends over 16 amino acids. Germline V gene data show CDR1 as SGHRS and CDR2 as YFSETQ. The CDR3 DNA reads TGCGCCAGCAGCCCGGGCTCCTCCGGGTACCAGTACGAGCAGTACTTC. Protein: CASSPGSSGYQYEQYF.

The chain carries TRBV7-8 and TRBJ1-5; D is unclear. Trimming removed 1 base at V and 7 bases at J, with 14 bases between. The germline gives CDR1 SGHVS, CDR2 FQNEAQ. The CDR3 is made up of 15 amino acids. The CDR3 DNA sequence: TGTGCCAGCAGCTTAGTTTCGGGTCCGGGACAGCCCCAGCATTTT. Translating gives CASSLVSGPGQPQHF.

The sample holds many counts of this clonotype. The V call is TRBV7-2, the J call TRBJ2-5; 8 bases fit TRBD1. Trimming took 1 base from V and 5 from J; bases not matched to a gene: 12. This CDR3 is 17 amino acids long. In germline, CDR1 is SGHTA, CDR2 FQGNSA. The CDR3 protein is CASSLDGTGGSGETQYF. CDR3 nucleotide sequence: TGTGCCAGCAGCTTAGATGGGACAGGAGGGTCGGGGGAGACCCAGTACTTC.

The chain couples TRBV7-2 to TRBJ2-1, with TRBD2 matching over 14 bases. Trimming cost V 5 bases and J 7 bases; bases outside gene matches: 7. This CDR3 spans 16 amino acids. The germline gives CDR1 SGHTA, CDR2 FQGNSA. Written as DNA, the CDR3 is TGTGCCAGCAGCATGCTGACTAGCGGGGGGGCGAATGAGCAGTTCTTC. Translation: CASSMLTSGGANEQFF.

This clonotype was detected ten times or more. The chain's CDR3 is CASSKRSGTRSYNEQFF. The CDR3, as DNA: TGTGCCAGCAGCAAAAGGTCCGGAACTCGCTCCTACAATGAGCAGTTCTTC. The chain links TRBV7-2 to TRBJ2-1; D not resolved. Trimming cost V 5 bases and J 0 bases, with 17 bases left between them. CDR1 and CDR2 (germline): SGHTA, FQGNSA. The CDR3 length is 17 residues.

The rearrangement links TRBV28 to TRBJ2-5; unclear D gene. The CDR3 is made up of 12 amino acids. The germline V and J ends were trimmed by 4 bases and 5 bases, with 8 bases remaining between them. In germline, CDR1 is MDHEN, CDR2 SYDVKM. For the CDR3, the DNA is TGTGCCAGCAGTTCGTCAACGGAGACCCAGTACTTC. Amino acid sequence: CASSSSTETQYF.

Details on this clonotype: The junction and the germline gene differ at one end; a read error may be behind it. The V call is TRBV27, the J call TRBJ1-4; no clear D. The CDR3 has 17 residues. Germline assignment: CDR1 MNHEY and CDR2 SMNVEV (reference sequence). The CDR3 reads CASSKYGIQSTNEKLIF. The CDR3 DNA sequence: TGTGCCAGCAGTAAATACGGGATTCAATCAACTAATGAAAAACTGATTTTT.

This clonotype was found a few times. The chain carries TRBV20-1 and TRBJ1-2, with D unresolved. Trimming stripped 1 base from V and 0 bases from J, with 15 bases between. Germline loops: CDR1 DFQATT, CDR2 SNEGSKA (reference sequence). The CDR3 is made up of 16 amino acids. The CDR3 region has the DNA TGCAGTGCTAGAGTGGAGACACCCTTCTCTAACTATGGCTACACCTTC. Protein product: CSARVETPFSNYGYTF.